These T cell receptor beta chains were read from a single sample in a study of blood T cell repertoires in COVID-19. Repertoires were generated with immunoSEQ multiplex PCR, while TCRdb's copy carries only in-frame clones and drops some. Here the sample spans 150,000 to 250,000 clones, around 79% being singletons. Sequencing input: peripheral blood. All receptors come from a middle-aged woman with COVID-19, enrolled during active disease. The CDR3 runs from the conserved cysteine through the conserved F or W. The D gene is left open where the match is weak. Clone size is not always given. Where it is, it says once, few, many or a class for expanded clones.

TRBV11-1	.	TRBJ2-7	TRBD1	CASSVRDSIYEQYF	TGTGCCAGCAGCGTCCGGGACAGTATCTACGAGCAGTACTTC
TRBV5-1	.	TRBJ2-5	.	CASSLAPRETQYF	TGCGCCAGCAGCTTGGCCCCCAGGGAGACCCAGTACTTC
TRBV24-1	.	TRBJ2-2	TRBD2	CATSDPGGRTGELFF	TGTGCCACCAGTGACCCGGGGGGACGGACCGGGGAGCTGTTTTTT
TRBV7-9	.	TRBJ1-5	.	CASSLNRVEPQHF	TGTGCCAGCAGCTTAAACAGGGTGGAGCCCCAGCATTTT
TRBV12-5	.	TRBJ1-3	.	CASGLVLTKEAGNTIYF	TGTGCTAGTGGTTTGGTACTAACGAAGGAGGCTGGAAACACCATATATTTT
TRBV30	.	TRBJ2-7	TRBD1	CAWSGLAGTGGREQYF	TGTGCCTGGAGCGGACTCGCCGGGACAGGGGGCAGGGAGCAGTACTTC
TRBV6-2/TRBV6-3	few	TRBJ1-5	.	CASSYSRDQPQHF	TGTGCCAGCAGTTACAGCCGGGATCAGCCCCAGCATTTT
TRBV24-1	.	TRBJ2-3	.	CATSAGDTQYF	TGTGCCACCAGTGCAGGAGATACGCAGTATTTT
TRBV5-1	.	TRBJ2-1	.	CASSSLKRTDYNEQFF	TGCGCCAGCAGCTCGCTCAAGCGCACCGATTACAATGAGCAGTTCTTC
TRBV7-2	.	TRBJ2-7	.	CASSLNTGSYEQYF	TGTGCCAGCAGCTTAAACACAGGGTCCTACGAGCAGTACTTC
TRBV12-3/TRBV12-4	.	TRBJ1-6	TRBD1	CASGQGVSPLHF	TGTGCCAGCGGACAGGGGGTTTCACCCCTCCACTTT
TRBV5-4	few	TRBJ2-2	.	CASSAQNRAGELFF	TGTGCCAGCAGCGCCCAGAACCGGGCCGGGGAGCTGTTTTTT
TRBV21-1	once	TRBJ2-3	.	CASSVAIKTSTDTQYF	TGTGCCAGCAGCGTAGCCATCAAAACTAGCACAGATACGCAGTATTTT
TRBV12-2	.	TRBJ2-7	.	CASRLCLAGEAYEQYF	TGTGCAAGTCGCCTCTGCTTAGCGGGAGAAGCCTACGAGCAGTACTTC
TRBV19	.	TRBJ2-5	.	CASKSGSGTQYF	TGTGCCAGTAAATCAGGGTCGGGGACCCAGTACTTC
TRBV7-8	.	TRBJ1-5	.	CASSLGTTNQPQHF	TGTGCCAGCAGCTTAGGGACAACGAATCAGCCCCAGCATTTT
TRBV18	.	TRBJ1-2	TRBD1	CASSPGTGIDGYTF	TGTGCCAGCTCACCCGGGACAGGGATTGATGGCTACACCTTC
TRBV6-6	.	TRBJ1-1	TRBD1	CASSRTTGVEAFF	TGTGCCAGCAGTCGAACGACAGGGGTTGAAGCTTTCTTT
TRBV30	.	TRBJ1-5	.	CAWSARGIPNQPQHF	TGTGCCTGGAGTGCCAGGGGTATTCCGAATCAGCCCCAGCATTTT
TRBV30	.	TRBJ2-3	.	CAWRVLAANPDTQYF	TGTGCCTGGAGGGTCTTAGCAGCGAATCCAGATACGCAGTATTTT
TRBV2	.	TRBJ2-3	TRBD2	CASSGDLAGGDTQYF	TGTGCCAGCAGCGGGGACTTGGCGGGAGGAGATACGCAGTATTTT
TRBV10-3	.	TRBJ2-2	.	CAISESSAGTGELFF	TGTGCCATCAGTGAGTCGTCTGCGGGCACCGGGGAGCTGTTTTTT
TRBV7-8	.	TRBJ2-2	.	CASQLPGRGVAGELFF	TGTGCCAGCCAACTCCCGGGGAGGGGGGTGGCCGGGGAGCTGTTTTTT
TRBV5-1	once	TRBJ2-1	TRBD2	CASSLSLAGEGEQFF	TGCGCCAGCAGCTTGTCACTAGCGGGAGAGGGTGAGCAGTTCTTC
TRBV19	.	TRBJ2-5	.	CASSLQGGGETQYF	TGTGCCAGTAGTTTACAGGGTGGCGGAGAGACCCAGTACTTC
TRBV29-1	.	TRBJ2-1	.	CSVEDPPGQFF	TGCAGCGTTGAAGATCCTCCAGGGCAGTTCTTC
TRBV7-9	.	TRBJ2-7	.	CASRRLNSYEQYF	TGTGCCAGCAGACGACTAAACTCCTACGAGCAGTACTTC
TRBV5-4	.	TRBJ1-3	.	CASSPGTSSGNTIYF	TGTGCCAGCAGCCCAGGGACTTCCTCTGGAAACACCATATATTTT
TRBV28	.	TRBJ1-4	.	CASTSAARGGNEKLFF	TGTGCCAGCACCAGCGCCGCGCGAGGGGGTAATGAAAAACTGTTTTTT
TRBV7-9	.	TRBJ2-2	.	CASSSLGGTGELFF	TGTGCCAGCAGCAGTCTAGGGGGCACCGGGGAGCTGTTTTTT